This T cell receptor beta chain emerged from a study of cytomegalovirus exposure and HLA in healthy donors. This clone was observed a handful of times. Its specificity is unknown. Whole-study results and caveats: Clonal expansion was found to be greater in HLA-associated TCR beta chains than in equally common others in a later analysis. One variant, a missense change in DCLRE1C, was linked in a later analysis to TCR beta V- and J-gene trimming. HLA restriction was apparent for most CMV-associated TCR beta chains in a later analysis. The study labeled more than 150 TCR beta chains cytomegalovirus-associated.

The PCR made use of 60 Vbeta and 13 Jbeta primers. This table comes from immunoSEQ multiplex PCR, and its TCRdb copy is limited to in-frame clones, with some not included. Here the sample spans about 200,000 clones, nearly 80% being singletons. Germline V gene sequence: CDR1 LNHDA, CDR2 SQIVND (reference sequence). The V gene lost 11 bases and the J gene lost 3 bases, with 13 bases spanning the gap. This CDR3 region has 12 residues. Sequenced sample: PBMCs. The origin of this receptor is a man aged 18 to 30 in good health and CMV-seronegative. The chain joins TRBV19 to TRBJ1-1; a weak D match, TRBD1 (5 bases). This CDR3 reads CAAGIFDTEAFF. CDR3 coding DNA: TGTGCCGCAGGGATTTTCGACACTGAAGCTTTCTTT. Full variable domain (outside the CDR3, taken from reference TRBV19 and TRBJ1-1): DGGITQSPKYLFRKEGQNVTLSCEQNLNHDAMYWYRQDPGQGLRLIYYSQIVNDFQKGDIAEGYSVSREKKESFPLTVTSAQKNPTAFYLCAAGIFDTEAFFGQGTRLTVV.